The 8 T cell receptor beta chains below come from one sample, sequenced in a study of blood T cell repertoires in COVID-19 (TCRdb year 2020). The library was built by means of the immunoSEQ multiplex PCR assay. TCRdb holds this immuneACCESS table with in-frame rearrangements only. Some clones are missing; in checked studies, unresolved V genes explain under half, and the rest has no known cause. Across this sample there are almost 350,000 clones, with roughly 90% seen only once. The top ten clones comprise around 4% of the sample. What was sequenced was peripheral blood. These receptors were taken from a woman aged 60-70 years with COVID-19, enrolled during active disease.

The chain couples TRBV7-9 to TRBJ1-2; weak D call: TRBD1 (6 bases). Germline assignment: CDR1 SEHNR and CDR2 FQNEAQ (reference sequence). The CDR3 is 14 amino acids. V dropped 5 bases and J dropped 2 bases, with 12 bases sitting between them. The CDR3 region is CASSPWTANYGYTF. Here the CDR3 DNA reads TGTGCCAGCAGCCCTTGGACAGCCAACTATGGCTACACCTTC. The full variable domain, its missing parts supplied by reference TRBV7-9 and TRBJ1-2, is DTGVSQNPRHKITKRGQNVTFRCDPISEHNRLYWYRQTLGQGPEFLTYFQNEAQLEKSRLLSDRFSAERPKGSFSTLEIQRTEQGDSAMYLCASSPWTANYGYTFGSGTRLTVV.

This rearrangement joins TRBV7-8 to TRBJ1-1; TRBD1 matches at 7 bases. Germline V lookup: CDR1 SGHVS, CDR2 FQNEAQ. V was clipped by 4 bases and J by 3 bases; unmatched bases: 11. The CDR3 is 16 residues long. This CDR3 is CASSSSGGKWDTEAFF. The CDR3 nucleotides read TGTGCCAGCAGCTCCTCAGGGGGGAAGTGGGACACTGAAGCTTTCTTT.

The V gene is TRBV7-7, the J gene TRBJ2-2; 8 nucleotides line up with TRBD1. The V gene end was trimmed by 4 bases and the J gene end by 1 base; junction bases not matched to a gene: 5. Germline V lookup: CDR1 SSHAT, CDR2 FNYEAQ (reference sequence). The CDR3 totals 16 residues. The DNA of the CDR3 is TGTGCCAGCAGCTACCCGGGACAGGAGAACACCGGGGAGCTGTTTTTT. It encodes CASSYPGQENTGELFF.

The chain joins TRBV12-3 or TRBV12-4 to TRBJ2-7; possible D gene TRBD1, 5 bases. The CDR3 sequence is 12 residues long. V was clipped by 9 bases and J by 0 bases, with 9 bases between them. The CDR3, as DNA: TGTGCCAGTGGGGCCTCCTCCTACGAGCAGTACTTC. It codes for CASGASSYEQYF.

This chain connects TRBV6-5 to TRBJ2-3, with 10 bases fitting TRBD2. Germline loops: CDR1 MNHEY, CDR2 SVGAGI. There are 16 residues in the CDR3. V was pared by 4 bases and J by 1 base, with 5 bases of the junction left unmatched. The DNA of the CDR3 is TGTGCCAGCAGTTCCGCCGGACTAGCGGGCACAGATACGCAGTATTTT. Translated, it gives CASSSAGLAGTDTQYF.

This clone appeared once. This chain joins TRBV13 and TRBJ1-2, with D possibly TRBD1 on 6 matching bases. The CDR3 loop spans 14 amino acids. V lost 5 bases and J 8 bases, leaving 18 bases between the germline ends. The germline gives CDR1 PRHDT, CDR2 FYEKMQ (reference sequence). The CDR3 DNA reads TGTGCCAGCAGCCCCGGGGGGGGCTCGGGAGGCTACACCTTC. It is translated as CASSPGGGSGGYTF.

CDR3 sequence: CASRTGQGATDTQYF. The DNA of the CDR3 is TGTGCCAGCAGGACAGGACAGGGGGCCACAGATACGCAGTATTTT. The V and J genes are TRBV6-5 and TRBJ2-3; 11 bases map to TRBD1. CDR3 length: 15 amino acids. J gave up 2 bases and V 6 bases, and 4 bases lay outside the gene matches. Germline assignment: CDR1 MNHEY and CDR2 SVGAGI.

There are a few counts of this clone. The chain combines TRBV3-1 (or the pseudogene TRBV3-2) with TRBJ1-2; no reliable D call. The germline V gene encodes CDR1 LGHDT and CDR2 YNNKEL (reference sequence). The length of the CDR3 is 14 residues. Between the trimmed V and J ends, which lost 1 base and 2 bases, there was a span of 8 bases. The CDR3 DNA is TGTGCCAGCAGCCAAGGATCGGGAAACTATGGCTACACCTTC. This encodes CASSQGSGNYGYTF.